These T cell receptor beta chains were read from a single sample in a study of blood T cell repertoires in COVID-19. Sequencing used immunoSEQ multiplex PCR; TCRdb keeps in-frame clones, though not all of them. The table includes a few hundred thousand clones, less than 90% detected once. Sequences were obtained from PBMCs or T cells enriched from blood (not recorded which). These receptors came from a woman in her twenties or thirties who had recovered from COVID-19. Both conserved end residues are part of each CDR3. D genes are given only for firm matches. Rows give clone size only sometimes, using once, few, many, or a class for an expanded clone.

j_call	d_call	clone_size	v_call	cdr3_nt	cdr3_aa
TRBJ1-6	TRBD1	.	TRBV10-2	TGCGCCAGCAGGGAGACGACAGGGAGTGATGCACCCCTCCACTTT	CASRETTGSDAPLHF
TRBJ2-7	TRBD1	.	TRBV15	TGTGCCACCAGCAGGCCGGGACAGGGGTACGAGCAGTACTTC	CATSRPGQGYEQYF
TRBJ2-1	TRBD2	.	TRBV28	TGTGCCAGCAGCTCTAGCGGGGGGGGTTACAATGAGCAGTTCTTC	CASSSSGGGYNEQFF
TRBJ1-2	.	.	TRBV30	TGTGCCTGGAGTGTACCACAGAGATATGGCTACACCTTC	CAWSVPQRYGYTF
TRBJ1-6	.	.	TRBV11-2	TGTGCCAGCAGCCAGACACCGAGCAATTCACCCCTCCACTTT	CASSQTPSNSPLHF
TRBJ2-3	TRBD2	.	TRBV18	TGTGCCAGCTCACTTACCGGGACTAGCGGTACCACAGATACGCAGTATTTT	CASSLTGTSGTTDTQYF
TRBJ1-2	TRBD1	few	TRBV20-1	TGCAGTGCTAGTTGGCCGACAGGGGGCGTTGGAAATGGCTACACCTTC	CSASWPTGGVGNGYTF
TRBJ2-7	TRBD1	.	TRBV11-2	TGTGCCAGCAGCTTCCTGCCGGACAGGGCCTACGAGCAGTACTTC	CASSFLPDRAYEQYF
TRBJ1-1	.	.	TRBV27	TGTGCCAGCAGTACTCGCCCCCCGGAGAGGACTGAAGCTTTCTTT	CASSTRPPERTEAFF
TRBJ2-5	TRBD2	.	TRBV4-1	TGCGCCAGCAGCCATCCTTATAGCGGGGGGCCCCAAGAGACCCAGTACTTC	CASSHPYSGGPQETQYF
TRBJ1-2	TRBD1	.	TRBV18	TGTGCCAGCTCAGAACCGGGACAGGGGACCTATGGCTACACCTTC	CASSEPGQGTYGYTF
TRBJ1-2	.	.	TRBV10-1	TGCGCCAGCAGTGGGTCGACAGGCTTAAGTCATGGCTACACCTTC	CASSGSTGLSHGYTF
TRBJ1-5	TRBD1	.	TRBV28	TGTGCCAGCAAGACAGGGGGGTCCGTCAATCAGCCCCAGCATTTT	CASKTGGSVNQPQHF
TRBJ1-6	.	.	TRBV5-1	TGCGCCAGCAGACTGGGGCGGCATAATTCACCCCTCCACTTT	CASRLGRHNSPLHF
TRBJ1-1	TRBD1	.	TRBV23-1	TGCGCCAGCAGTCTCCGGGACAGGGGATTTGAAGCTTTCTTT	CASSLRDRGFEAFF
TRBJ1-6	TRBD1	.	TRBV28	TGTGCCAGCAGTCGGGACAGGATAGTTAGAAATTCACCCCTCCACTTT	CASSRDRIVRNSPLHF
TRBJ2-7	TRBD2	once	TRBV6-1	TGTGCCAGCAGTGAACCCGGGGGGGCCTCCTACGAGCAGTACTTC	CASSEPGGASYEQYF
TRBJ2-1	.	.	TRBV2	TGTGCCAGCAGTGGCTCTCGGAGTGATGAGCAGTTCTTC	CASSGSRSDEQFF
TRBJ2-3	TRBD1	.	TRBV2	TGTGCCAGCGCCCTACAGGGGTACTTGGATACGCAGTATTTT	CASALQGYLDTQYF
TRBJ2-2	.	.	TRBV24-1	TGTGCCACCAGTGAATCCAGGGGCGGCACCGGGGAGCTGTTTTTT	CATSESRGGTGELFF
TRBJ2-7	.	.	TRBV18	TGTGCCAGCTCACTCAAACAGGTAAACGAGCAGTACTTT	CASSLKQVNEQYF
TRBJ1-5	.	once	TRBV18	TGTGCCAGCTTGACGGGAGGCAATCAGCCCCAGCATTTT	CASLTGGNQPQHF
TRBJ1-1	TRBD1	.	TRBV18	TGTGCCAGCTCACTAAACCCGTCGGACAGGGGGCAGTTT	CASSLNPSDRGQF
TRBJ1-1	TRBD1	.	TRBV28	TGTGCCAGCAGTCCCTCCCGGGGACAGCGAAACACTGAAGCTTTCTTT	CASSPSRGQRNTEAFF
TRBJ1-2	.	.	TRBV7-9	TGTGCCAGCAGCCGGGCAGTAATCCGGGACACAACTAACTATGGCTACACCTTC	CASSRAVIRDTTNYGYTF
TRBJ2-3	TRBD1	.	TRBV12-5	TGTGCTAGTGGTTTCGGGACAGGGTTTGCAGATACGCAGTATTTT	CASGFGTGFADTQYF
TRBJ2-3	TRBD2	.	TRBV18	TGTGCCAGCTCACCATCGACTAGCTCAGATACGCAGTATTTT	CASSPSTSSDTQYF
TRBJ1-5	.	.	TRBV30	TGTGCCTGGAGTGTCGGGACATTCATCAATCAGCCCCAGCATTTT	CAWSVGTFINQPQHF
TRBJ2-1	TRBD1	.	TRBV9	TGTGCCAGCAGCGTAGACCTAGGGGACAGCCGGTACAATGAGCAGTTCTTC	CASSVDLGDSRYNEQFF
TRBJ1-5	.	.	TRBV27	TGTGCCAGCAGCCCAGGCGCAGGCCCGTATAGCAATCAGCCCCAGCATTTT	CASSPGAGPYSNQPQHF
TRBJ1-5	TRBD1	.	TRBV7-2	TGTGCCAGCAGCTTAGTGGGGACAGGGGGCGATCAGCCCCAGCATTTT	CASSLVGTGGDQPQHF
TRBJ2-5	TRBD2	.	TRBV5-1	TGCGCCAGCAGCTTGGTGGCTAGCGGGGGACAAGAGACCCAGTACTTC	CASSLVASGGQETQYF
TRBJ1-1	TRBD1	.	TRBV10-1	TGCGCCAGCAGTGCACGATTAGGACAGGGGAACACTGAAGCTTTCTTT	CASSARLGQGNTEAFF
TRBJ2-5	TRBD1	.	TRBV5-1	TGCGCCAGCAGCAGAACCGGGACAGGGGAAGAGACCCAGTACTTC	CASSRTGTGEETQYF
TRBJ2-6	TRBD2	few	TRBV10-3	TGTGCCATCAGTGAGAGGGCGGGGGGATCTGGGGCCAACGTCCTGACTTTC	CAISERAGGSGANVLTF
TRBJ1-1	.	.	TRBV28	TGTGCCAGCATCCCCCCCCTGAACATGAACACTGAAGCTTTCTTT	CASIPPLNMNTEAFF
TRBJ1-4	.	.	TRBV11-2	TGTGCCAACAGCTTAACCCCCCACAGGGTGGTGAAACTGTTTTTT	CANSLTPHRVVKLFF
TRBJ2-5	TRBD2	.	TRBV5-5	TGTGCCAGCAGTATCGGACTAGCGGGGGGGCCGTTCAAAGAGACCCAGTACTTC	CASSIGLAGGPFKETQYF
TRBJ1-2	TRBD1	once	TRBV4-1	TGCGCCAGCAGCCAAGATCGGGCAGGGGGTCACTATGGCTACACCTTC	CASSQDRAGGHYGYTF
TRBJ1-4	.	.	TRBV6-1	TGTGCCAGCAGTGATGCACAGGGTCGGAAACTGTTTTTT	CASSDAQGRKLFF
TRBJ2-2	.	.	TRBV15	TGTGCCACTGGAGGGAACAGAGGGGAGCTGTTTTTT	CATGGNRGELFF
TRBJ1-4	TRBD1	.	TRBV2	TGTGCCAGCAGTGAATCGGGACAGGGTGGTGAAAAACTGTTTTTT	CASSESGQGGEKLFF
TRBJ1-1	TRBD1	few	TRBV10-1	TGCGCCAGCAGTGACGGGACAGGGCGGACTGAAGCTTTCTTT	CASSDGTGRTEAFF
TRBJ1-6	.	.	TRBV10-3	TGTGCCATCAGTGCGGGGGAATCACCCCTCCACTTT	CAISAGESPLHF
TRBJ1-2	.	.	TRBV6-4	TGTGCCAGCAGCCCCGATGGATCGGGATTTATTAGCTATGGCTACACCTTC	CASSPDGSGFISYGYTF
TRBJ1-1	TRBD1	.	TRBV3-1/TRBV3-2	TGTGCCAGCAGCCAGTGGGACAGCTATGAAGCTTTCTTT	CASSQWDSYEAFF
TRBJ1-1	.	.	TRBV7-8	TGTGCCAGCAGCTTAGGGGGGGTCGATGAAGCTTTCTTT	CASSLGGVDEAFF
TRBJ2-2	.	.	TRBV7-9	TGTGCCAGCAGCGCTCGGGACACCACTCTAGCCGGGGAGCTGTTTTTT	CASSARDTTLAGELFF
TRBJ2-5	.	.	TRBV3-1/TRBV3-2	TGTGCCAGCAGCCAAGCCGGGCGGACTCAAGAGACCCAGTACTTC	CASSQAGRTQETQYF
TRBJ1-5	.	.	TRBV5-8	TGTGCCAGCAGCTCTAGGGAGGGGGGGGGCATTCAGCCCCAGCATTTT	CASSSREGGGIQPQHF
TRBJ2-1	.	.	TRBV7-9	TGTGCCAGCAGCTTAGCGGGGCAGACTCCGTTCTTC	CASSLAGQTPFF
TRBJ1-2	.	.	TRBV12-3/TRBV12-4	TGTGCCAGCAGTTTAATGGCAAACTATGGCTACACCTTC	CASSLMANYGYTF
TRBJ1-1	TRBD1	.	TRBV19	TGTGCCAGTAGTATCAGGGGGCTCGGGAACACTGAAGCTTTCTTT	CASSIRGLGNTEAFF
TRBJ2-5	TRBD2	.	TRBV6-1	TGTGCCAGCAGTGAGGCGGGGGGGACTCAAGAGACCCAGTACTTC	CASSEAGGTQETQYF
TRBJ2-1	.	.	TRBV10-3	TGTGCCATCAGGGCGGGGGCTACCTACAATGAGCAGTTCTTC	CAIRAGATYNEQFF
TRBJ2-7	TRBD1	.	TRBV13	TGTGCCAGCAGCCCGAGACAGGGGTATAACGGCGAGCAGTACTTC	CASSPRQGYNGEQYF
TRBJ1-1	.	.	TRBV19	TGTGCCAGTAGTGGAGGGACGGTATTAGGCACTGAAGCTTTCTTT	CASSGGTVLGTEAFF
TRBJ1-2	.	.	TRBV6-1	TGTGCCAGCAGTGAAGTGGGGGCATCTCGCTATGGCTACACCTTC	CASSEVGASRYGYTF
TRBJ2-7	TRBD2	.	TRBV12-3/TRBV12-4	TGTGCCAGCAGTTTAGTCCTAGCGGGCGAGCAGTACTTC	CASSLVLAGEQYF